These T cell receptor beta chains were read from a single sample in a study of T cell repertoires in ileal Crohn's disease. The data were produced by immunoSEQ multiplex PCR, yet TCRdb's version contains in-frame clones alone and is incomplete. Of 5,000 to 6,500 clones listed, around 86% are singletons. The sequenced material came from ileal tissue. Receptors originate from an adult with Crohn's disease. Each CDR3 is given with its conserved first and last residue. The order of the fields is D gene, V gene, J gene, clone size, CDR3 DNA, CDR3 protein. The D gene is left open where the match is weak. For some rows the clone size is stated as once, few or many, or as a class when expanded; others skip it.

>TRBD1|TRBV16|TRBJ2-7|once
TGTGCCAGCAGCCCGGACAGGATATACGAGCAGTACTTC
CASSPDRIYEQYF
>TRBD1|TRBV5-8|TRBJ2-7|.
TGTGCCAGCAGCAAGTCTTCCGGGACAGAAAGCTCCTACGAGCAGTACTTC
CASSKSSGTESSYEQYF
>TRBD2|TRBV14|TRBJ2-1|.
TGTGCCAGCAGCCCTTCTAGCGGGACCTACAATGAGCAGTTCTTC
CASSPSSGTYNEQFF
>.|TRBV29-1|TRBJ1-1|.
TGCAGCGTTGAAGTAGCAGTTGAAGCTTTCTTT
CSVEVAVEAFF
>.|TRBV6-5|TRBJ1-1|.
TGTGCCAGCAGTTTTAACCCTTACACTGAAGCTTTCTTT
CASSFNPYTEAFF
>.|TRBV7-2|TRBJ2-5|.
TGTGCCAGCAGCTTAGGGAACAGCCTCCAAGAGACCCAGTACTTC
CASSLGNSLQETQYF
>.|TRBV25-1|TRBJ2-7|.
TGTGCCAGCAGTGAAGAGGGGGGGTCCTACGAGCAGTACTTC
CASSEEGGSYEQYF
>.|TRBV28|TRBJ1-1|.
TGTGCCAGCAGTTACCCGGGCGCAGCAATGAACACTGAAGCTTTCTTT
CASSYPGAAMNTEAFF
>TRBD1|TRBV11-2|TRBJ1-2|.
TGTGCCAGCGCTCCAGGGGGCGGCTATGGCTACACCTTC
CASAPGGGYGYTF
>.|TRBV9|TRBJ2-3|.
TGTGCCAGCAGCGTAGAGGGGGGGGCTTCACCGGCAGATACGCAGTATTTT
CASSVEGGASPADTQYF
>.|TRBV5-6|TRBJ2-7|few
TGTGCCAGCAGCCCCCCTCCGTCGGGCAGGGAAGGAATCTACGAGCAGTACTTC
CASSPPPSGREGIYEQYF
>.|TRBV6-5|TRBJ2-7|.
TGTGCCAGCAGCCCGGCAGGGCAAATCTACGAGCAGTACTTC
CASSPAGQIYEQYF
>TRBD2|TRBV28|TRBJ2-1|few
TGTGCCAGTACGACTAGCGGCACCTACAATGAGCAGTTCTTC
CASTTSGTYNEQFF
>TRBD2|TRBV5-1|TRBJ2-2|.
TGCGCCAGCAGCCGTAGCGGGAGGGCCGACACCGGGGAGCTGTTTTTT
CASSRSGRADTGELFF
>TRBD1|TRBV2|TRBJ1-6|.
TGTGCCAGCGGTTTTCTTACAGGGGGTGACTATAATTCACCCCTCCACTTT
CASGFLTGGDYNSPLHF
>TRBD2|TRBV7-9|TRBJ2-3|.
TGTGCCAGCAGAAAACTAGCGGGAGACGCAGATACGCAGTATTTT
CASRKLAGDADTQYF
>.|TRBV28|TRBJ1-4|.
TGTGCCAGCAGTTTATTTGGAGGTGAAAAACTGTTTTTT
CASSLFGGEKLFF
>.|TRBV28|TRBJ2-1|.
TGTGCCAGCAGTCCCTCGGTGCCCCGTTCCTACAATGAGCAGTTCTTC
CASSPSVPRSYNEQFF
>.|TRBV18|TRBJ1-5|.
TGTGCCAGCTCACCAGAGGGGCAGTCGAGCAATCAGCCCCAGCATTTT
CASSPEGQSSNQPQHF
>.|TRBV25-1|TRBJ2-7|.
TGTGCCAGCTCCCAGGACCGTTCGGCTCTGTACTTC
CASSQDRSALYF
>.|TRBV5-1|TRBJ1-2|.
TGCGCCAGCAGCTCCTTGGGGGGAGGGAATTCAAAGCATGGCTACACCTTC
CASSSLGGGNSKHGYTF
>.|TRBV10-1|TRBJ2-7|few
TGCGCCAGCAGTCCATATCCCTACGACGAGCAGTACTTC
CASSPYPYDEQYF
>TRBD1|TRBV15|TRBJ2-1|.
TGTGCCACCAGCAGGAAGACAGGGGGCTTAAGGAATGAGCAGTTCTTC
CATSRKTGGLRNEQFF
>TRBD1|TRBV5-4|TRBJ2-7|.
TGTGCCAGCAGCTTGGGACCGGGACAGCAATACGAGCAGTACTTC
CASSLGPGQQYEQYF
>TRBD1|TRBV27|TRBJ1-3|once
TGTGCCAGCAGTCCCCAGGGGGCCCTAGGTGGAAACACCATATATTTT
CASSPQGALGGNTIYF
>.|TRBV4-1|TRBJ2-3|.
TGCGCCAGCAGCCAAGATAGGAATCGAGTCACAGATACGCAGTATTTT
CASSQDRNRVTDTQYF
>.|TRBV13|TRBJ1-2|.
TGTGCCAGCAGCGCTGGGGACACGCAGAGCTCTATTAGTGGCTACACCTTC
CASSAGDTQSSISGYTF
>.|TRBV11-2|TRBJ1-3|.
TGTGCCAGCAGCTTGGTGGGGGCTTATTCTCCGTCCTCTGGAAACACCATATATTTT
CASSLVGAYSPSSGNTIYF
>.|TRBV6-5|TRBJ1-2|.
TGTGCCAGCAGTTACTCGTCCGGGAGCCCCTATGGCTACACCTTC
CASSYSSGSPYGYTF
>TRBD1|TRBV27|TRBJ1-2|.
TGTGCCAGCAGTTTTCAAGACAGGGGGTTAGATGGCTACACCTTC
CASSFQDRGLDGYTF
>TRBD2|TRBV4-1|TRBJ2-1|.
TGCGCCAGCAGCCATATATCGGGGGGGGCATACAATGAGCAGTTCTTC
CASSHISGGAYNEQFF
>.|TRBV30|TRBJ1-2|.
TGTGCCTGGAGTCGATGGACGGACCAAAACTATGGCTACACCTTC
CAWSRWTDQNYGYTF
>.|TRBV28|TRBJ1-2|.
TGTGCCAGCAGTTTTTCCGGGGATCAAGGCTACACCTTC
CASSFSGDQGYTF
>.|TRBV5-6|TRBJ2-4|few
TGTGCCAGCAGCTTAGGTAAGGTGACGAACATTCAGTACTTC
CASSLGKVTNIQYF
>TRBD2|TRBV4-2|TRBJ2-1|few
TGTGCCAGCAGCCAAGATACGGGGGGGTACAATGAGCAGTTCTTC
CASSQDTGGYNEQFF
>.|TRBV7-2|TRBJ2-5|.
TGTGCCAGCAGCCTGGGGTACCAAGAGACCCAGTACTTC
CASSLGYQETQYF
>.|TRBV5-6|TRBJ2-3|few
TGTGCCAGCAGCTTGTCGGGCTCTCTCACAGATACGCAGTATTTT
CASSLSGSLTDTQYF
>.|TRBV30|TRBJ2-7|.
TGTGCCTGGGGATCCTTCTCCTACGAGCAGTACTTC
CAWGSFSYEQYF